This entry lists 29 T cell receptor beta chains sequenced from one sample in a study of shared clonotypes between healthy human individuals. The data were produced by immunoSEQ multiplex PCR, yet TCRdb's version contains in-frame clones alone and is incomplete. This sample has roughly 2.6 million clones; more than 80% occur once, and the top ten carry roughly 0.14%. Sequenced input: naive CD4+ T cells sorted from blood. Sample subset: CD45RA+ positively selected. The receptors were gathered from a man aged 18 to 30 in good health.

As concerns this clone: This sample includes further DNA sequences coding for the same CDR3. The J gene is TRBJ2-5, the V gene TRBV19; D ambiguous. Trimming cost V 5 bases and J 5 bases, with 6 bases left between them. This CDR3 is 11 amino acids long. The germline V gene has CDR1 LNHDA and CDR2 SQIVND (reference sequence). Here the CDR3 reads CASSSGETQYF. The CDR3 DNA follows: TGTGCCAGTAGTTCTGGTGAGACCCAGTACTTC. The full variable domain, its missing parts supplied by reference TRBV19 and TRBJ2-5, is DGGITQSPKYLFRKEGQNVTLSCEQNLNHDAMYWYRQDPGQGLRLIYYSQIVNDFQKGDIAEGYSVSREKKESFPLTVTSAQKNPTAFYLCASSSGETQYFGPGTRLLVL.

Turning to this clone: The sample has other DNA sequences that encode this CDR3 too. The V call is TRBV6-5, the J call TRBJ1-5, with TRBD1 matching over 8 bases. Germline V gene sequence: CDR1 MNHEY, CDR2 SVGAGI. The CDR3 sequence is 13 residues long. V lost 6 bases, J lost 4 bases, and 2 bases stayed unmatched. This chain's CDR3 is CASRRQGNQPQHF. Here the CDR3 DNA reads TGTGCCAGCAGACGACAGGGGAATCAGCCCCAGCATTTT.

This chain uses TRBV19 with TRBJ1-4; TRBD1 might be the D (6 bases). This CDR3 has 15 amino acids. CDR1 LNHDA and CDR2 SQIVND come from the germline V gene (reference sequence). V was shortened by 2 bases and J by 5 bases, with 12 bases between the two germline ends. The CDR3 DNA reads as TGTGCCAGTAGTATAAACAGGGATGGGAATGAAAAACTGTTTTTT. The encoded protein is CASSINRDGNEKLFF.

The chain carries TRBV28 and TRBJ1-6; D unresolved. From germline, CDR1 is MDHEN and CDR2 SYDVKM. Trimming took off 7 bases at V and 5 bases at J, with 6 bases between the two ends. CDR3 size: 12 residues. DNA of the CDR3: TGTGCCAGCACCCCGGATAATTCACCCCTCCACTTT. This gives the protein CASTPDNSPLHF. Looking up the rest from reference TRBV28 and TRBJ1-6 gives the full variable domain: DVKVTQSSRYLVKRTGEKVFLECVQDMDHENMFWYRQDPGLGLRLIYFSYDVKMKEKGDIPEGYSVSREKKERFSLILESASTNQTSMYLCASTPDNSPLHFGNGTRLTVT.

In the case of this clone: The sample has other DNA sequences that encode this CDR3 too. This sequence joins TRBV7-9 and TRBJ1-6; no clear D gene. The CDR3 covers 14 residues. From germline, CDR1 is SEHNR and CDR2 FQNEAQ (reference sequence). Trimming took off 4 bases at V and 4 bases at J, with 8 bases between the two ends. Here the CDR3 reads CASSSDGYNSPLHF. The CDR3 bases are TGTGCCAGCAGCTCGGACGGATATAATTCACCCCTCCACTTT.

The CDR3 DNA reads TGTGCCAGCAGCTTAGTTCCCCGGGGAGAGAACAATGAGCAGTTCTTC. It codes for CASSLVPRGENNEQFF. The chain joins TRBV7-9 to TRBJ2-1; D possibly corresponds to TRBD2 (5 bases). The CDR3 consists of 16 residues. The germline CDR1 and CDR2 sequences are SEHNR and FQNEAQ (reference sequence). With 1 base removed from V and 5 bases from J, the gap between germline ends came to 15 bases. The variable domain in full, with the rest retrieved from reference TRBV7-9 and TRBJ2-1, is DTGVSQNPRHKITKRGQNVTFRCDPISEHNRLYWYRQTLGQGPEFLTYFQNEAQLEKSRLLSDRFSAERPKGSFSTLEIQRTEQGDSAMYLCASSLVPRGENNEQFFGPGTRLTVL.

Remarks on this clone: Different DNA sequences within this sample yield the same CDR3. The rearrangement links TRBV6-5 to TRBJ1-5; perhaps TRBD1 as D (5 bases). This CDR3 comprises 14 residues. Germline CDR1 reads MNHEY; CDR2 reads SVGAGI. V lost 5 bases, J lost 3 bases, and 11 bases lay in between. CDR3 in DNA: TGTGCCAGCAGTAGCACAGGTAACAATCAGCCCCAGCATTTT. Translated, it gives CASSSTGNNQPQHF.

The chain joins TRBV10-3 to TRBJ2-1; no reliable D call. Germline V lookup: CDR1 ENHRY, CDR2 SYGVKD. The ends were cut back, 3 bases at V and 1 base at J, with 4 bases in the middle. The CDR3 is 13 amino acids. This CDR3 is CAISDKSYNEQFF. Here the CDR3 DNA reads TGTGCCATCAGTGATAAATCCTACAATGAGCAGTTCTTC.

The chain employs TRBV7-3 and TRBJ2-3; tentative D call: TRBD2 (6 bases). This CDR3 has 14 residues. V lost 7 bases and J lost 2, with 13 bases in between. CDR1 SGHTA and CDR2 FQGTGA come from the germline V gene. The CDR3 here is CASTPGRITDTQYF. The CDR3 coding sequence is TGTGCCAGCACCCCAGGGAGGATCACAGATACGCAGTATTTT.

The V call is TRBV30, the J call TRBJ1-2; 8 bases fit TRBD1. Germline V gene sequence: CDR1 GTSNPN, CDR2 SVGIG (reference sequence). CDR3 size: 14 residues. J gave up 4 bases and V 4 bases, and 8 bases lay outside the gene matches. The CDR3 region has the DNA TGTGCCTGGACCCGCAGGGGGCCTAGCTATGGCTACACCTTC. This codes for CAWTRRGPSYGYTF.

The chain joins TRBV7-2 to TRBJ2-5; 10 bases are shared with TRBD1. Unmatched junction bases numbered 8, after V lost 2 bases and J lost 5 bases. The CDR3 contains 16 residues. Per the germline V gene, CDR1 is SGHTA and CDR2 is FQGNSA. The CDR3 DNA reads TGTGCCAGCAGCTTAACCATGACAGGGGGCGAGGAGACCCAGTACTTC. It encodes CASSLTMTGGEETQYF.

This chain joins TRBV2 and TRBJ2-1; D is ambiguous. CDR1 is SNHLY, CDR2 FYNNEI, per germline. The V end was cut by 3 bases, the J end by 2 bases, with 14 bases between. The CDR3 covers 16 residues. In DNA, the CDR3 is TGTGCCAGCAGTGATCTCACGGAACTGACCTACAATGAGCAGTTCTTC. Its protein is CASSDLTELTYNEQFF.

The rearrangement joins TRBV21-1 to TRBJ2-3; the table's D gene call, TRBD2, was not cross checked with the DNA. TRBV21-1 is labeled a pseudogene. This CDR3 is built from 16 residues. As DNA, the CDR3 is TGTGCCAGCACCAAACCCCTCGATATGAGTCCCGATACGCAGTATTTT. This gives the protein CASTKPLDMSPDTQYF.

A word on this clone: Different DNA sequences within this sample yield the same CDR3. In DNA, the CDR3 is TGCAGTGCAAGGGGCAATGAAAAACTGTTTTTT. Amino acid sequence: CSARGNEKLFF. The chain employs TRBV20-1 and TRBJ1-4, with TRBD1 as a possible D gene (5 bases). There are 11 residues in the CDR3. In germline, CDR1 is DFQATT, CDR2 SNEGSKA (reference sequence). V lost 6 bases to trimming and J lost 5 bases, with 7 bases between them.

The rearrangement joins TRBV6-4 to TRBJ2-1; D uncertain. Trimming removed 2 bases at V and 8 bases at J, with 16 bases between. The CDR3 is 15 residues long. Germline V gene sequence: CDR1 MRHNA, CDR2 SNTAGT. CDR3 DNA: TGTGCCAGCAGTGACAGGTCGGCCCGAACGGATGAGCAGTTCTTC. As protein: CASSDRSARTDEQFF.

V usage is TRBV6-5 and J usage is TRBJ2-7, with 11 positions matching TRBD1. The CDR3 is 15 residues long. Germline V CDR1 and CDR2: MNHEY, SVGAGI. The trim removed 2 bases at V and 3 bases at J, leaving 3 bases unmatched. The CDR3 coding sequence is TGTGCCAGCAGTTACAAGGACAGGGGGCTCTACGAGCAGTACTTC. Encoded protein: CASSYKDRGLYEQYF.

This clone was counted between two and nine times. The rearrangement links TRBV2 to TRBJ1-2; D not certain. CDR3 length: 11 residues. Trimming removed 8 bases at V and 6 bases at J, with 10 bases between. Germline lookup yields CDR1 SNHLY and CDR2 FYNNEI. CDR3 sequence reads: CASLREHGYTF. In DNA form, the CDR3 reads TGTGCCAGCCTCCGGGAGCATGGCTACACCTTC.

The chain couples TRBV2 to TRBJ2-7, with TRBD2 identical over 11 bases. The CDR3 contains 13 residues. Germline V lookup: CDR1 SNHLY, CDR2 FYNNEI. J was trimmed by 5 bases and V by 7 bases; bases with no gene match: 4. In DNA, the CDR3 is TGTGCCAGCACCGTAGCGGGGGGGGACGAGCAGTACTTC. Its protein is CASTVAGGDEQYF.

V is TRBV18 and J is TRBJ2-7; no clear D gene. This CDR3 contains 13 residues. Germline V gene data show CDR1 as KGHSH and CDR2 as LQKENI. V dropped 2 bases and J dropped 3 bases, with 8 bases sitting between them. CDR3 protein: CASSPTEFYEQYF. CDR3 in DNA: TGTGCCAGCTCACCAACAGAGTTCTACGAGCAGTACTTC.

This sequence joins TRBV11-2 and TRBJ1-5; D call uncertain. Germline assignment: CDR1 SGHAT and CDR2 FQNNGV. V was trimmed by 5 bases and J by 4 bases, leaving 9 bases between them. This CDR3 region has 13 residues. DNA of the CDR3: TGTGCCAGCAGCCAGGCTACGAATCAGCCCCAGCATTTT. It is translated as CASSQATNQPQHF.

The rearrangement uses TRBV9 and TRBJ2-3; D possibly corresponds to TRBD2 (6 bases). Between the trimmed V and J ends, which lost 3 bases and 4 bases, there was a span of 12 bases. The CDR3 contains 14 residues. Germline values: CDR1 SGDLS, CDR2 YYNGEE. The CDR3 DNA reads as TGTGCCAGCAGCGCGGGAGATTACTCAGATACGCAGTATTTT. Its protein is CASSAGDYSDTQYF.

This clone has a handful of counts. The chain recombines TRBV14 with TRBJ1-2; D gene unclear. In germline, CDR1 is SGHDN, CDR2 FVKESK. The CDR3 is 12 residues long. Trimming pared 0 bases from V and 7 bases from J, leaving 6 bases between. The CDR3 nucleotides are TGTGCCAGCAGCCAAGATGGACGTGGCTACACCTTC. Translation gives CASSQDGRGYTF.

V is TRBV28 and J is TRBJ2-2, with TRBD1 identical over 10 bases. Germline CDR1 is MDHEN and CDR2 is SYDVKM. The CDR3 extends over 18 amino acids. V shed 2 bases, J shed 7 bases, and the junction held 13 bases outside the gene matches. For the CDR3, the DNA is TGTGCCAGCAGTTTAAGGGGACTGACAGGGGGCTTAGGCGGGGAGCTGTTTTTT. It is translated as CASSLRGLTGGLGGELFF.

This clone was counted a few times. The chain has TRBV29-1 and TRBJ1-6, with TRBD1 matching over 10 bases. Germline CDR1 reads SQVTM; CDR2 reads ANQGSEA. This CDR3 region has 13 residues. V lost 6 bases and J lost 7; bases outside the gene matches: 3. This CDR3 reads CSVRQGANSPLHF. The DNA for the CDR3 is TGCAGCGTCCGACAGGGGGCGAATTCACCCCTCCACTTT.

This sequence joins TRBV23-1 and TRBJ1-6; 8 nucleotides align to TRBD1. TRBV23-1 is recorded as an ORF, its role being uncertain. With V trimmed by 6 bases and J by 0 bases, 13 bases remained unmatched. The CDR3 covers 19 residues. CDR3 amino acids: CASSLNLGQGSSYNSPLHF. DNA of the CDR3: TGCGCCAGCAGCCTCAACCTAGGACAGGGCAGCTCCTATAATTCACCCCTCCACTTT.

CDR3 sequence: CASSLGTLGETQYF. In nucleotides, the CDR3 is TGTGCCAGCAGCTTGGGAACTCTAGGGGAGACCCAGTACTTC. The chain carries TRBV5-6 and TRBJ2-5; the D is unclear. Germline CDR1 and CDR2: SGHDT and YYEEEE. CDR3 length: 14 amino acids. Trimming took off 0 bases at V and 5 bases at J, with 11 bases between the two ends.

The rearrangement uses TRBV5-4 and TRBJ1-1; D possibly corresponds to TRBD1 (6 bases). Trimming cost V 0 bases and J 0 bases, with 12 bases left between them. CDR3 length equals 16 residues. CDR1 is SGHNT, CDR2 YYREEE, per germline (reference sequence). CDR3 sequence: CASSLAAGAMNTEAFF. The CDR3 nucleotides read TGTGCCAGCAGCTTGGCGGCAGGGGCGATGAACACTGAAGCTTTCTTT.

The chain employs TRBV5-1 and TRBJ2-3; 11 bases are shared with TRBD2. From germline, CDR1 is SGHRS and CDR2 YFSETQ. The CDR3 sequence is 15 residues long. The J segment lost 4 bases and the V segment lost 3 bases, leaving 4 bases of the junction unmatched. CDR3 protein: CASSSGGLAADTQYF. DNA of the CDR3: TGCGCCAGCAGCTCCGGGGGACTAGCGGCAGATACGCAGTATTTT. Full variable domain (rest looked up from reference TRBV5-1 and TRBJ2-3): KAGVTQTPRYLIKTRGQQVTLSCSPISGHRSVSWYQQTPGQGLQFLFEYFSETQRNKGNFPGRFSGRQFSNSRSEMNVSTLELGDSALYLCASSSGGLAADTQYFGPGTRLTVL.

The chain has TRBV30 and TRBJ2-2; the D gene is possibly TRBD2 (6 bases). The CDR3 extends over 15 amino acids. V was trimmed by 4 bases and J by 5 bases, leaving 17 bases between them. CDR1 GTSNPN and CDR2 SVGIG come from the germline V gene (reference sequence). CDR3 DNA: TGTGCCTGGAATTTTGGCGGGACGGTAACCGGGGAGCTGTTTTTT. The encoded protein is CAWNFGGTVTGELFF.